This TCR beta chain emerged from a study of beta chain features in type 1 diabetes. On the study more broadly: When patients were set against healthy donors, age, gender and cell yields were similar. Study-wide points: Across patients, naive, central memory and Treg TCRB repertoires exhibited apparently greater similarity than was observed across healthy donors. All four CD4+ subsets from Type 1 diabetes patients carried moderately but significantly shorter TCRB CDR3s.

Isolated RNA was reverse transcribed in full, so expressed TCRB transcripts were sequenced. Regulatory, naive and central memory T cell samples averaged approximately 3.3 million reads. Repertoires were generated with immunoSEQ multiplex PCR, while TCRdb's copy carries only in-frame clones and drops some. Among 130,000 to 150,000 clones listed, about 13% were seen once. This clone was seen only a few times. Its antigen remains unknown. Sorting that relied on CD45RO/CCR7/CD25/CD127/CD95/CD27 yielded CD4+ naive, central memory, regulatory and stem cell-like memory cells. Germline CDR1 SGHDT, CDR2 YYEEEE. The CDR3 totals 16 residues. V dropped 3 bases and J dropped 5; count of bases not matched to a gene: 12.

The clonotype comes from a young man with type 1 diabetes. Sequenced material: central memory CD4+ T cells from blood. The chain is built from TRBV5-6 and TRBJ2-7; 9 bases match TRBD1. CDR3 protein: CASSWGPTGGNDEQYF. CDR3 nucleotides: TGTGCCAGCAGCTGGGGCCCGACAGGGGGAAACGACGAGCAGTACTTC.